The T cell receptor beta chain described here comes from a study of shared clonotypes between healthy human individuals. Study-wide points: Memory subsets generally showed smaller estimated richness than naive subsets did. A reduction in generation probabilities was seen for non-shared clonotypes relative to those shared by all four donors.

With regard to this clone: The antigen remains undetermined.

There were no recent acute infections or vaccinations among the donors, who were healthy HIV-negative adults. The authors distributed each subset's genomic DNA evenly over several immunoSEQ plates. Method: immunoSEQ multiplex PCR; TCRdb's copy keeps in-frame clones and lacks some. This table has roughly 2 million clones, approximately 96% appearing once. J gave up 6 bases and V 0 bases, and 5 bases lay outside the gene matches. The CDR3 loop spans 15 amino acids. Germline CDR1 reads SGHDT; CDR2 reads YYEEEE. The sequencing input was naive CD4+ T cells sorted from blood. Described subset: CD45RA+ positively selected. The TCR comes from a young man in good health. The rearrangement uses TRBV5-6 and TRBJ2-3; 9 bases fit TRBD1. This chain's CDR3 is CASSLDRGLVDTQYF. As DNA, the CDR3 is TGTGCCAGCAGCTTGGACAGGGGGCTGGTGGATACGCAGTATTTT.